What follows are 24 T cell receptor beta chains derived from one specimen sequenced in a study of cytomegalovirus exposure and HLA in healthy donors. Researchers ran the PCR with 60 Vbeta and 13 Jbeta primers. The table came from immunoSEQ multiplex PCR; TCRdb's copy has only in-frame clones and leaves some out. The repertoire holds about 180,000 clones, with around 80% as singletons. Sequencing was carried out using PBMCs. These receptors were collected from a woman in her twenties or thirties in good health and CMV-seronegative.

V gene TRBV2 combines with J gene TRBJ2-3, with D tentatively TRBD1 (5 bases). The V end lost 7 bases, the J end lost 3 bases, and 17 bases lay between the germline ends. CDR3 size: 15 residues. Per the germline V gene, CDR1 is SNHLY and CDR2 is FYNNEI. CDR3: CASTLTGIGTDTQYF. The CDR3 DNA reads TGTGCCAGCACCCTCACAGGCATCGGGACAGATACGCAGTATTTT.

This rearrangement joins TRBV6-1 to TRBJ2-7, with 8 positions matching TRBD2. Germline CDR1 reads MNHNS; CDR2 reads SASEGT. The CDR3 runs 15 residues. The junction had 7 bases not matched to a gene; V was cut back by 2 bases and J by 4 bases. The CDR3, as DNA: TGTGCCAGCAGTGAACCTGGCGGGGGGTCGTACGAGCAGTACTTC. Its protein product is CASSEPGGGSYEQYF.

V usage is TRBV5-1 and J usage is TRBJ1-6, with D perhaps TRBD1 (5 bases). In germline, CDR1 is SGHRS, CDR2 YFSETQ. This CDR3 has 15 amino acids. Trimming took off 0 bases at V and 7 bases at J, with 11 bases between the two ends. CDR3 region: CASSLAAGLNSPLHF. DNA for the CDR3: TGCGCCAGCAGCTTGGCTGCAGGGCTAAATTCACCCCTCCACTTT.

This chain connects TRBV11-2 to TRBJ2-5; 10 bases fit TRBD2. The V gene's germline CDR1 is SGHAT and CDR2 FQNNGV. The CDR3 sequence is 16 residues long. J lost 2 bases, V lost 2 bases, and 5 bases had no gene match. The CDR3 sequence is CASSLKERGGQETQYF. CDR3 DNA sequence: TGTGCCAGCAGCTTAAAGGAGCGGGGGGGACAAGAGACCCAGTACTTC.

This clone was picked up a small number of times. The rearrangement links TRBV5-1 to TRBJ2-7; D is undetermined. This CDR3 has 14 residues. V was clipped by 3 bases and J by 0 bases, with 10 bases between them. Per the germline V gene, CDR1 is SGHRS and CDR2 is YFSETQ. CDR3 loop: CASSSGEPSYEQYF. DNA for the CDR3: TGCGCCAGCAGCTCCGGAGAACCCTCCTACGAGCAGTACTTC.

The chain carries TRBV9 and TRBJ2-5; 12 bases agree with TRBD2. Germline CDR1 SGDLS, CDR2 YYNGEE. The junction had 4 bases not matched to a gene; V was cut back by 0 bases and J by 1 base. The CDR3 consists of 17 residues. CDR3 nucleotides: TGTGCCAGCAGCGTAGACCCTAGCGGGGGGGCCCAAGAGACCCAGTACTTC. Translating it yields CASSVDPSGGAQETQYF.

Only a few counts were recorded for this clone. The chain links TRBV4-3 to TRBJ2-7, with TRBD2 as a possible D gene (5 bases). This CDR3 contains 17 residues. V shed 1 base and J shed 0 bases, with 16 bases lying between them. In germline, CDR1 is LGHNA, CDR2 YSLEER. CDR3 sequence (DNA): TGCGCCAGCAGCCAAGGGCCCGGGATAGCACTCTCCTACGAGCAGTACTTC. Its translation: CASSQGPGIALSYEQYF.

This chain uses TRBV10-3 with TRBJ1-4; D is unclear. CDR1 is ENHRY, CDR2 SYGVKD, per germline. Trimming took off 3 bases at V and 7 bases at J, with 15 bases between the two ends. The CDR3 has 15 amino acids. CDR3 residues: CAISEPTLAGEKLFF. CDR3 DNA: TGTGCCATCAGTGAACCGACCTTGGCGGGTGAAAAACTGTTTTTT.

This clone was counted a few times. One junction end does not reproduce the germline sequence, and a read error may be involved. The chain is built from TRBV7-7 and TRBJ1-5; unclear D gene. CDR1 is SSHAT and CDR2 is FNYEAQ in the germline V gene (reference sequence). CDR3 size: 13 residues. This chain's CDR3 is CASSLGYNQPQHF. The CDR3 DNA sequence: TGTGCTAGCAGCTTAGGTTACAATCAGCCCCAGCATTTT.

The chain joins TRBV9 to TRBJ1-5; no clear D. Looked up from germline, CDR1 is SGDLS and CDR2 is YYNGEE. The CDR3 consists of 14 residues. Deletions cut 3 bases from V and 0 bases from J, with 7 bases between. The CDR3 DNA reads TGTGCCAGCAGCGGGGAGTATAGCAATCAGCCCCAGCATTTT. This translates into CASSGEYSNQPQHF.

The V call is TRBV7-6, the J call TRBJ1-2; 8 nucleotides match TRBD1. Germline CDR1 SGHVS, CDR2 FNYEAQ. The CDR3 contains 17 residues. The trim removed 3 bases at V and 2 bases at J, leaving 11 bases unmatched. CDR3 DNA sequence: TGTGCCAGCAGCTTGACCGCGACGGGGACAGGAAACTATGGCTACACCTTC. Amino acids: CASSLTATGTGNYGYTF.

This sequence joins TRBV13 and TRBJ1-2, with 7 bases fitting TRBD1. This CDR3 spans 14 amino acids. Trimming took 4 bases from V and 4 from J; bases not matched to a gene: 6. Germline values: CDR1 PRHDT, CDR2 FYEKMQ (reference sequence). CDR3 coding DNA: TGTGCCAGCAGCTACCGAGACAGGGCCTATGGCTACACCTTC. Protein: CASSYRDRAYGYTF.

The chain uses TRBV9 and TRBJ1-2; 7 nucleotides align to TRBD1. Trimming at V came to 2 bases and at J to 7 bases, leaving 8 bases not matched to a gene. Germline V gene lookup returns CDR1 SGDLS and CDR2 YYNGEE. The CDR3 extends over 14 amino acids. The DNA of the CDR3 is TGTGCCAGCAGCGTGGACAGGAGGGGCGGTGGCTACACCTTC. Translated, it gives CASSVDRRGGGYTF.

This clone was seen more than once but under ten times. CDR3 protein: CASSSRQGGTEAFF. CDR3 bases: TGCGCCAGCAGCTCCCGACAGGGGGGGACTGAAGCTTTCTTT. This sequence joins TRBV5-1 and TRBJ1-1; 9 bases line up with TRBD1. The V gene's germline CDR1 is SGHRS and CDR2 YFSETQ. Trimming removed 3 bases from V and 5 bases from J; junction bases left unmatched: 5. The CDR3 has 14 amino acids.

The chain combines TRBV5-1 with TRBJ1-1; 7 bases fit TRBD1. Germline loops: CDR1 SGHRS, CDR2 YFSETQ. V gave up 6 bases and J gave up 1 base; unmatched junction bases: 12. The CDR3 contains 16 residues. CDR3 nucleotides: TGCGCCAGCAAGGGGGAACCATGGACAGGGAACACTGAAGCTTTCTTT. Its translation is CASKGEPWTGNTEAFF.

The chain couples TRBV5-1 to TRBJ2-3; D remains unclear. The V gene lost 3 bases and the J gene lost 6 bases, with 11 bases spanning the gap. The CDR3 is 13 residues long. The germline V gene has CDR1 SGHRS and CDR2 YFSETQ. CDR3 in DNA: TGCGCCAGCAGCTCTACTCCCGGGGATACGCAGTATTTT. Translating gives CASSSTPGDTQYF.

V usage is TRBV5-6 and J usage is TRBJ2-7, with 7 bases that match TRBD1. With V trimmed by 3 bases and J by 3 bases, 6 bases remained unmatched. The CDR3 is 14 amino acids. Germline CDR1 and CDR2: SGHDT and YYEEEE. The CDR3 nucleotides are TGTGCCAGCAGCTCTTGGGACAGACACTACGAGCAGTACTTC. It yields the protein CASSSWDRHYEQYF.

The CDR3 loop reads CASSSLAGGFYNEQFF. In nucleotides, the CDR3 is TGTGCCAGTAGTAGCCTAGCGGGGGGCTTCTACAATGAGCAGTTCTTC. The genes are TRBV19 and TRBJ2-1; 11 bases map to TRBD2. With V trimmed by 4 bases and J by 3 bases, 5 bases remained unmatched. CDR3 length: 16 residues. Per germline, CDR1 LNHDA and CDR2 SQIVND (reference sequence).

V usage is TRBV6-1 and J usage is TRBJ2-7, with 7 nucleotides matching TRBD1. This CDR3 spans 15 amino acids. Germline V gives CDR1 MNHNS, CDR2 SASEGT. V lost 6 bases, J lost 0 bases, and 8 bases stayed unmatched. CDR3 in amino acids: CASRDRTWGSYEQYF. CDR3 DNA sequence: TGTGCCAGCAGGGACAGGACTTGGGGCTCCTACGAGCAGTACTTC.

The chain employs TRBV6-5 and TRBJ1-1; no definite D call. Trimming stripped 8 bases from V and 0 bases from J, with 7 bases between. CDR3 length: 12 residues. Per germline, CDR1 MNHEY and CDR2 SVGAGI. CDR3: CASGEVNTEAFF. For the CDR3, the DNA is TGTGCCAGCGGAGAAGTGAACACTGAAGCTTTCTTT.

This clone was seen a few times. The CDR3 region has the DNA TGTGCCAGCAGCCGACAGGGGGGTGGGACAGATACGCAGTATTTT. Encoded protein: CASSRQGGGTDTQYF. The V and J genes are TRBV2 and TRBJ2-3, with 9 bases matching TRBD1. In germline, CDR1 is SNHLY, CDR2 FYNNEI. V lost 6 bases, J lost 3 bases, and 7 bases stayed unmatched. The CDR3 is 15 amino acids. The whole variable domain, remainder taken from reference TRBV2 and TRBJ2-3, is EPEVTQTPSHQVTQMGQEVILRCVPISNHLYFYWYRQILGQKVEFLVSFYNNEISEKSEIFDDQFSVERPDGSNFTLKIRSTKLEDSAMYFCASSRQGGGTDTQYFGPGTRLTVL.

The chain has TRBV18 and TRBJ2-3; maybe TRBD2 (5 bases). V gave up 6 bases and J gave up 0 bases, with 13 bases separating them. The CDR3 covers 15 residues. CDR1 and CDR2 from the germline V gene are KGHSH and LQKENI. CDR3 sequence (DNA): TGTGCCAGCTCCCCCGTTACGGGGAGCACAGATACGCAGTATTTT. Its translation: CASSPVTGSTDTQYF.

This clone was recorded only once. The chain uses TRBV9 and TRBJ1-1, with a possible D match to TRBD1 (6 bases). Trimming shortened V by 0 bases and J by 4 bases, and 13 bases separated the two germline ends. The CDR3 totals 15 residues. Germline assignment: CDR1 SGDLS and CDR2 YYNGEE. The CDR3 here is CASSVGSQGVTEAFF. For the CDR3, the DNA is TGTGCCAGCAGCGTAGGTTCACAGGGTGTCACTGAAGCTTTCTTT.

The V and J genes are TRBV2 and TRBJ1-2; D remains unclear. Germline V lookup: CDR1 SNHLY, CDR2 FYNNEI. Between the trimmed V and J ends, which lost 7 bases and 6 bases, there was a span of 15 bases. The CDR3 length is 13 residues. This CDR3 reads CASTLPNSNGYTF. CDR3 sequence (DNA): TGTGCCAGCACCCTCCCCAACAGTAATGGCTACACCTTC.